This entry describes one T cell receptor beta chain. The antigen remains unidentified. Germline V lookup: CDR1 SNHLY, CDR2 FYNNEI. Trimming took 8 bases from V and 1 from J, leaving 15 bases between them. CDR3 size: 15 residues. Under the authors' procedure: Out-of-frame sequences were removed, leaving around 2.2 million distinct TCRbeta sequences. The repertoire was sequenced with immunoSEQ multiplex PCR; TCRdb's copy has only in-frame clones and lacks some. V, J and clone size are taken as reported in that table, and D and trimming were inferred from the DNA itself. The data show 40,000 or so clones, about three quarters seen once. The sort gate was single viable CD3+CD4+CD8-CD45RO+ cells for memory CD4+ T cells. The source of the sample is a study of memory CD4+ T cells and cytomegalovirus serostatus. Study at large: Healthy Belgian adult donors included about nine CMV-positive and fewer than 25 CMV-negative people.

Study-level findings and limits: Of about 150 reported CMV TCRbeta sequences, about 67 were found in memory CD4+ repertoires.

The receptor comes from an adult in good health and CMV-seronegative. Material: memory CD4+ T cells from blood. The chain carries TRBV2 and TRBJ2-1; D perhaps matches TRBD2 (6 bases). The CDR3, as DNA: TGTGCCAGCGTTTCTAGCGTCCGTTCCTACAATGAGCAGTTCTTC. Amino acid sequence: CASVSSVRSYNEQFF.